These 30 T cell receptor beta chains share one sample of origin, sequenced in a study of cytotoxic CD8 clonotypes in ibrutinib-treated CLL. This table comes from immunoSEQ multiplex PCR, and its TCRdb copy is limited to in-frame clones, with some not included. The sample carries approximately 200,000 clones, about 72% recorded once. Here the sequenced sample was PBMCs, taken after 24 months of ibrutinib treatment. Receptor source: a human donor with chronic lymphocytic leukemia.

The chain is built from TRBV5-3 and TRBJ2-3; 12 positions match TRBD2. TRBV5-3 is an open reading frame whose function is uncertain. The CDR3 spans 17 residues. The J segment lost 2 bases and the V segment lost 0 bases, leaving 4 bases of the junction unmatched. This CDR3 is CARSLDGTSGFTDTQYF. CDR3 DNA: TGTGCCAGAAGCTTGGATGGGACTAGCGGGTTCACAGATACGCAGTATTTT.

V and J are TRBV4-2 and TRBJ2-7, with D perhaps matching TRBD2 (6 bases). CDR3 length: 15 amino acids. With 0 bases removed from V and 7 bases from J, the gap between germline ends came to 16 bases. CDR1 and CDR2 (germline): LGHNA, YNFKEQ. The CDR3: CASSQEGDSGREQYF. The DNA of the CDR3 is TGTGCCAGCAGCCAAGAAGGGGACTCTGGCAGGGAGCAGTACTTC.

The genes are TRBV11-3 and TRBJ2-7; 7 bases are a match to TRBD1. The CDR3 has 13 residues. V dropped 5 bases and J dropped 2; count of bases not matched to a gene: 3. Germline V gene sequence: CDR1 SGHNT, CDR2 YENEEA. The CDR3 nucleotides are TGTGCCAGCAGCCCGGGACAGACCTACGAGCAGTACTTC. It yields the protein CASSPGQTYEQYF. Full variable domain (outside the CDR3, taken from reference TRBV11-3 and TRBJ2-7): EAGVVQSPRYKIIEKKQPVAFWCNPISGHNTLYWYLQNLGQGPELLIRYENEEAVDDSQLPKDRFSAERLKGVDSTLKIQPAELGDSAVYLCASSPGQTYEQYFGPGTRLTVT.

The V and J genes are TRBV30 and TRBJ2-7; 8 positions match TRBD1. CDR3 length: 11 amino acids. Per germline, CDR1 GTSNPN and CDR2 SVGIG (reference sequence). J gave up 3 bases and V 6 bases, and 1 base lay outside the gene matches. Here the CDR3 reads CACTGGYEQYF. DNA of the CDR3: TGTGCCTGTACAGGGGGCTACGAGCAGTACTTC.

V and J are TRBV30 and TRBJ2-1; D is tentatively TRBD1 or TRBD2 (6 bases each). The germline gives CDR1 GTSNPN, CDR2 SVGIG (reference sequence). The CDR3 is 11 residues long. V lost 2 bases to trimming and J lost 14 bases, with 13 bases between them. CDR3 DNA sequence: TGTGCCTGGAGTCGGCGGGACAAGGAGTTCTTC. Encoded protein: CAWSRRDKEFF.

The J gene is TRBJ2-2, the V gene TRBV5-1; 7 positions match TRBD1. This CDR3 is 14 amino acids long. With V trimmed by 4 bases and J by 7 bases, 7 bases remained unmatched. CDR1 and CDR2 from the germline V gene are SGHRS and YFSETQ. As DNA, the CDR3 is TGCGCCAGCAGCCGAGACAGGGCGGGCGGGGAGCTGTTTTTT. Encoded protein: CASSRDRAGGELFF.

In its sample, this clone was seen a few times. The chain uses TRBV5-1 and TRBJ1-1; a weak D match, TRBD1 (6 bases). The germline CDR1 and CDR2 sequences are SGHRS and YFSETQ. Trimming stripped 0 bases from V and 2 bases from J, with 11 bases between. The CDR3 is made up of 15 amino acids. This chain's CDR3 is CASSLAQGPNTEAFF. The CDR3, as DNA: TGCGCCAGCAGCTTGGCCCAGGGGCCCAACACTGAAGCTTTCTTT.

The chain's CDR3 is CASTPGTGPYEQYF. The CDR3 DNA reads TGTGCCAGCACTCCGGGGACAGGGCCCTACGAGCAGTACTTC. The gene calls are TRBV7-6 and TRBJ2-7; 9 bases match TRBD1. With V trimmed by 7 bases and J by 2 bases, 6 bases remained unmatched. The CDR3 covers 14 residues. Germline V CDR1 and CDR2: SGHVS, FNYEAQ.

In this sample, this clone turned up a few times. CDR3 loop: CSVVTSGIHNEQFF. CDR3 bases: TGCAGCGTGGTCACTAGCGGGATCCACAATGAGCAGTTCTTC. The genes are TRBV29-1 and TRBJ2-1; TRBD2 aligns across 10 bases. CDR3 length: 14 residues. After removal of 6 bases from V and 5 bases from J, the junction contained 7 bases not matched to a gene. From germline, CDR1 is SQVTM and CDR2 ANQGSEA.

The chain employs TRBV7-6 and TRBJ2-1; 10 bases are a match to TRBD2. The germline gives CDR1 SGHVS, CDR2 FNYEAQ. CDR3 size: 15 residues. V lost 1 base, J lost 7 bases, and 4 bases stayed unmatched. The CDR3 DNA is TGTGCCAGCAGCTTAGGCCTAGCGGGAGTAAATGAGCAGTTCTTC. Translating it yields CASSLGLAGVNEQFF.

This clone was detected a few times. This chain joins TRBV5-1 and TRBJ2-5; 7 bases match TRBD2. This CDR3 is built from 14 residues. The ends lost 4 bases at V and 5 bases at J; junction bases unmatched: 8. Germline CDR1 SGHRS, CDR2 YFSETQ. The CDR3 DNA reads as TGCGCCAGCAGCGGGGGAGGGCTCCGGGAGACCCAGTACTTC. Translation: CASSGGGLRETQYF.

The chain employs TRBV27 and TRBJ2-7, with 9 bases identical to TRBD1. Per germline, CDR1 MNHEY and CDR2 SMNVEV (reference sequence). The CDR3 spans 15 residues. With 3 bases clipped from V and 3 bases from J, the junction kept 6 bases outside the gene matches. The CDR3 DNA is TGTGCCAGCAGTTTTATTGGGACAGGGTTCTACGAGCAGTACTTC. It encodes CASSFIGTGFYEQYF.

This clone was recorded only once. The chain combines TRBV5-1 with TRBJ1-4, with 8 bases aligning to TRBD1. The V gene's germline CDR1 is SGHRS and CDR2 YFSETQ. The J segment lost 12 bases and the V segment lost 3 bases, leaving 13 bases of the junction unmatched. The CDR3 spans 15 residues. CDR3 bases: TGCGCCAGCAGCTCTCTAACAGGGGGAAATGAGCAACTGTTTTTT. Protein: CASSSLTGGNEQLFF.

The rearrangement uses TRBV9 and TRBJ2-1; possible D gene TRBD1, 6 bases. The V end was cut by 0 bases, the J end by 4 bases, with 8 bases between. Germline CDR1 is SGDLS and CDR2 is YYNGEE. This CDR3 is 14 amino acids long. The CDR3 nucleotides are TGTGCCAGCAGCGTAGGGACAGCTTACAATGAGCAGTTCTTC. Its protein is CASSVGTAYNEQFF.

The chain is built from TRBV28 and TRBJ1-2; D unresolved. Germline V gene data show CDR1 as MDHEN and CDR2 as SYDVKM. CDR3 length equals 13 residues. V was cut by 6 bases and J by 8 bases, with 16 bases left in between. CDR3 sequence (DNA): TGTGCCAGCAGGACCGGACGCCTGCGGGGCTACACCTTC. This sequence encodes CASRTGRLRGYTF.

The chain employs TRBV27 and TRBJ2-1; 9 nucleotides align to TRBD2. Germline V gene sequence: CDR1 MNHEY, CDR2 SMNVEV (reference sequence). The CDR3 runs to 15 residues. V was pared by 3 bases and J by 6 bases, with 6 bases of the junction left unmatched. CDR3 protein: CASSFSGSLGNEQFF. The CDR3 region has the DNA TGTGCCAGCAGTTTTAGCGGGAGCCTGGGCAATGAGCAGTTCTTC.

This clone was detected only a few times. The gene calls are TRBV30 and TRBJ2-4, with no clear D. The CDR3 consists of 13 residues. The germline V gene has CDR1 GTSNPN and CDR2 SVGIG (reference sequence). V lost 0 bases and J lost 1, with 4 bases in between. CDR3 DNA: TGTGCCTGGAGTGTAGGCGCCAAAAACATTCAGTACTTC. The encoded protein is CAWSVGAKNIQYF.

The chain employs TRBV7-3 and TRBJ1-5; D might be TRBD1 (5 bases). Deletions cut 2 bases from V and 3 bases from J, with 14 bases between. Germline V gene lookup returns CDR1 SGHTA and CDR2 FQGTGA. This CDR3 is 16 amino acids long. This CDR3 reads CASSLDYWGTNQPQHF. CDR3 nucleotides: TGTGCCAGCAGCTTAGATTATTGGGGGACCAATCAGCCCCAGCATTTT.

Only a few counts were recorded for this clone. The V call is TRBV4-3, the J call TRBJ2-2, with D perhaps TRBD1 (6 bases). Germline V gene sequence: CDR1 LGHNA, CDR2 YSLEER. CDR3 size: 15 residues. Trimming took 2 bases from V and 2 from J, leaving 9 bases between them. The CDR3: CASSQLDRNTGELFF. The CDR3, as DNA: TGCGCCAGCAGCCAACTGGACAGAAACACCGGGGAGCTGTTTTTT.

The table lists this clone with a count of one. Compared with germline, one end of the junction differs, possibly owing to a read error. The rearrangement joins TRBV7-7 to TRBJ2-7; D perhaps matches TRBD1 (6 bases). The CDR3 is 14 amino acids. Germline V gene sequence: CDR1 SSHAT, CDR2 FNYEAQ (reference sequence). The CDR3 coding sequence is TGTGCTAGCAGCTTAGAACAGGGAGACTACGAGCAGTACTTC. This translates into CASSLEQGDYEQYF.

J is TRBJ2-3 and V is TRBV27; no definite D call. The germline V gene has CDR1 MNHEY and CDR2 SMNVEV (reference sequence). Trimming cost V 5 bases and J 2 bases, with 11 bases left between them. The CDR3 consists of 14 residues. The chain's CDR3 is CASSPVETTDTQYF. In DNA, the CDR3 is TGTGCCAGCAGTCCAGTGGAGACCACAGATACGCAGTATTTT.

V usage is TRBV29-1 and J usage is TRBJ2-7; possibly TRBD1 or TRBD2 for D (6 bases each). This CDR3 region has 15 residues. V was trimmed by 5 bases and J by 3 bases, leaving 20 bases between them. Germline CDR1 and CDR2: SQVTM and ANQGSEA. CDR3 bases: TGCAGCGTTCAAAAGGCCCCGGGGGCGAGCTACGAGCAGTACTTC. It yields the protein CSVQKAPGASYEQYF.

The CDR3 loop reads CSVEIGRMNTEAFF. For the CDR3, the DNA is TGCAGCGTTGAAATTGGGAGAATGAACACTGAAGCTTTCTTT. The V and J genes are TRBV29-1 and TRBJ1-1; D unclear. CDR3 length equals 14 residues. V lost 2 bases to trimming and J lost 0 bases, with 10 bases between them. The V gene's germline CDR1 is SQVTM and CDR2 ANQGSEA.

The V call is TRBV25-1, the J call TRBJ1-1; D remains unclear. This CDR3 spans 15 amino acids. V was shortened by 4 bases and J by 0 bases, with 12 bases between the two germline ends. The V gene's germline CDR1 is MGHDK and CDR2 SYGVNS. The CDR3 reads CASSAPDGLNTEAFF. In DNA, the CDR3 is TGTGCCAGCAGTGCCCCGGACGGCCTGAACACTGAAGCTTTCTTT.

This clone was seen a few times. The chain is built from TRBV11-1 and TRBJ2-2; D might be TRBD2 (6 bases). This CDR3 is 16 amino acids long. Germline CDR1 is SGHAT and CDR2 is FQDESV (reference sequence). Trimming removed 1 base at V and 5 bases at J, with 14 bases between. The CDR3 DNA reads TGTGCCAGCAGCTTAGTTGGAGGGATGAGGACCGGGGAGCTGTTTTTT. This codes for CASSLVGGMRTGELFF.

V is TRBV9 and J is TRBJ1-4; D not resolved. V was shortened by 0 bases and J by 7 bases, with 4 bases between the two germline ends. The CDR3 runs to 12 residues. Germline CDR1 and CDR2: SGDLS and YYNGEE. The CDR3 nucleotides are TGTGCCAGCAGCGTAGGGAGTGAAAAACTGTTTTTT. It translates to CASSVGSEKLFF. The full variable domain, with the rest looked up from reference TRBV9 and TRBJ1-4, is DSGVTQTPKHLITATGQRVTLRCSPRSGDLSVYWYQQSLDQGLQFLIQYYNGEERAKGNILERFSAQQFPDLHSELNLSSLELGDSALYFCASSVGSEKLFFGSGTQLSVL.

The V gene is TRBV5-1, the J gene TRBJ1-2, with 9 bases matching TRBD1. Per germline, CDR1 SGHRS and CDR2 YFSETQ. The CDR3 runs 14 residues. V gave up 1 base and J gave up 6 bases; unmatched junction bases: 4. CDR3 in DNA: TGCGCCAGCAGCTTGAGACAGGGGGGTCATGGCTACACCTTC. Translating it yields CASSLRQGGHGYTF.

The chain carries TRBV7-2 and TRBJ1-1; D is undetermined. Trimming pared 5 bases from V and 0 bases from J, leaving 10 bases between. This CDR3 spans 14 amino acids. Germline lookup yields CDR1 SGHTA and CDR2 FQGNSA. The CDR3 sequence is CASSRPPMNTEAFF. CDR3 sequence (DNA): TGTGCCAGCAGCCGCCCGCCTATGAACACTGAAGCTTTCTTT.

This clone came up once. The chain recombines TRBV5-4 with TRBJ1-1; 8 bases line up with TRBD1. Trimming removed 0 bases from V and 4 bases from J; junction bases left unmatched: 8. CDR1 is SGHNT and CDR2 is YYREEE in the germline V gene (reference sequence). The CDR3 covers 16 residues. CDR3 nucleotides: TGTGCCAGCAGCTTGGGTGGCAGGGGGCAGGGCACTGAAGCTTTCTTT. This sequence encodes CASSLGGRGQGTEAFF.

The CDR3 coding sequence is TGTGCCAGCAGCTTAGGACGGACAGGTCGGTCGGGACACGAGCAGTACTTC. Protein product: CASSLGRTGRSGHEQYF. The rearrangement joins TRBV7-6 to TRBJ2-7, with TRBD1 identical over 7 bases. Germline V gene sequence: CDR1 SGHVS, CDR2 FNYEAQ. J lost 5 bases, V lost 1 base, and 14 bases had no gene match. The CDR3 totals 17 residues.